This TCR beta chain was recovered during a study of T cells in Graves' hyperthyroidism and ophthalmopathy. Whole-study results and caveats: Model-based prediction identified ophthalmopathy a median about 7 months prior to its onset. Through a model of 13 V-J features, ophthalmopathy was separated from stable hyperthyroidism.

Trimming stripped 3 bases from V and 4 bases from J, with 9 bases between. Germline CDR1 SGHTA, CDR2 FQGNSA. This CDR3 comprises 13 residues. Thyroid ultrasound and orbital computed tomography, with clinical symptoms and serum thyroxine and TRAb, informed diagnoses. RNA transcripts gave rise to amplified TCR beta CDR3 regions. A first-round RT-PCR of the TCR CDR3 used the HTBI primer set. Each CDR3 protein gets one entry after TCRdb re-called the multiplex PCR reads with MiXCR. The sample lists 500,000 to 650,000 distinct CDR3 sequences; 46% were seen once. The table lists this clonotype with a few counts. What it binds is unknown.

This TCR derives from an adult woman with Graves' disease, either hyperthyroidism or ophthalmopathy (not recorded which). This chain joins TRBV7-2 and TRBJ2-5; D is unclear. The specimen sequenced was peripheral blood or thyroid tissue (not recorded which). The CDR3 reads CASSFSTVETQYF. Written as DNA, the CDR3 is TGTGCCAGCAGCTTTAGTACCGTAGAGACCCAGTACTTC.